These 25 T cell receptor beta chains share one sample of origin, sequenced in a study of radiotherapy plus CTLA-4 blockade in lung cancer. Using immunoSEQ multiplex PCR, the repertoire was profiled, and TCRdb retains in-frame clones only, with some absent. The sample lists fewer than 95,000 clones, about four fifths occurring once. Sample: peripheral blood, taken from a patient treated with radiotherapy plus ipilimumab. These receptors were collected from a human donor with non-small cell lung cancer who had stable disease on radiotherapy plus ipilimumab.

The chain combines TRBV7-8 with TRBJ2-2, with a weak D call TRBD1 (6 bases). Germline V gives CDR1 SGHVS, CDR2 FQNEAQ. This CDR3 is 15 amino acids long. Trimming took off 2 bases at V and 2 bases at J, with 9 bases between the two ends. The chain's CDR3 is CASSLWTANTGELFF. DNA of the CDR3: TGTGCCAGCAGCTTATGGACAGCTAACACCGGGGAGCTGTTTTTT.

The chain uses TRBV19 and TRBJ2-5; 8 bases are shared with TRBD2. V gave up 5 bases and J gave up 8 bases; unmatched junction bases: 7. CDR1 is LNHDA, CDR2 SQIVND, per germline (reference sequence). The CDR3 length is 13 residues. The CDR3 region is CASSRGGQVTQYF. The CDR3 DNA is TGTGCCAGTAGTCGGGGGGGCCAAGTCACCCAGTACTTC. Supplemented by reference TRBV19 and TRBJ2-5, the full variable domain reads DGGITQSPKYLFRKEGQNVTLSCEQNLNHDAMYWYRQDPGQGLRLIYYSQIVNDFQKGDIAEGYSVSREKKESFPLTVTSAQKNPTAFYLCASSRGGQVTQYFGPGTRLLVL.

This clone has a handful of counts. This chain joins TRBV30 and TRBJ2-3, with D perhaps TRBD2 (7 bases). Germline assignment: CDR1 GTSNPN and CDR2 SVGIG (reference sequence). V lost 4 bases and J 9 bases, leaving 20 bases between the germline ends. This CDR3 spans 14 amino acids. The CDR3 protein is CAWMWGGPGGTQYF. In DNA form, the CDR3 reads TGTGCCTGGATGTGGGGGGGCCCCGGGGGGACGCAGTATTTT. Full variable domain (rest looked up from reference TRBV30 and TRBJ2-3): SQTIHQWPATLVQPVGSPLSLECTVEGTSNPNLYWYRQAAGRGLQLLFYSVGIGQISSEVPQNLSASRPQDRQFILSSKKLLLSDSGFYLCAWMWGGPGGTQYFGPGTRLTVL.

The rearrangement uses TRBV6-1 and TRBJ1-5; TRBD1 aligns across 8 bases. Germline loops: CDR1 MNHNS, CDR2 SASEGT. This CDR3 has 13 amino acids. With 10 bases clipped from V and 7 bases from J, the junction kept 9 bases outside the gene matches. The CDR3 region is CATMQGAGQPQHF. The DNA for the CDR3 is TGTGCCACGATGCAGGGGGCAGGGCAGCCCCAGCATTTT.

The V gene is TRBV18, the J gene TRBJ1-5; TRBD1 might be the D (6 bases). Trimming left V 2 bases short and J 6 bases short, with 14 bases between. Germline V gene sequence: CDR1 KGHSH, CDR2 LQKENI. The CDR3 has 15 residues. CDR3 region: CASSPGRGSGQPQHF. The CDR3 DNA sequence: TGTGCCAGCTCACCAGGCAGGGGCAGTGGTCAGCCCCAGCATTTT.

The V call is TRBV2, the J call TRBJ2-6; TRBD2 might be the D (6 bases). The length of the CDR3 is 14 residues. Germline-derived CDR1 and CDR2 are SNHLY and FYNNEI. Trimming left V 11 bases short and J 4 bases short, with 15 bases between. The chain's CDR3 is CAARRRAGANVLTF. In DNA, the CDR3 is TGTGCCGCCCGGAGGAGGGCCGGGGCCAACGTCCTGACTTTC.

This chain connects TRBV10-3 to TRBJ2-1, with TRBD2 identical over 12 bases. The germline V gene encodes CDR1 ENHRY and CDR2 SYGVKD. Trimming took 11 bases from V and 8 from J; bases not matched to a gene: 19. The CDR3 totals 17 residues. Here the CDR3 reads CAVGRDTSGRSRDEQFF. CDR3 nucleotide sequence: TGTGCCGTCGGTAGAGATACTAGCGGGAGGAGCAGAGATGAGCAGTTCTTC.

The gene calls are TRBV9 and TRBJ2-3; 9 bases agree with TRBD2. Unmatched junction bases numbered 5, after V lost 0 bases and J lost 0 bases. The CDR3 totals 17 residues. Looked up from germline, CDR1 is SGDLS and CDR2 is YYNGEE. As DNA, the CDR3 is TGTGCCAGCAGCGTAGCTCCTAGCGGGGCTAGCACAGATACGCAGTATTTT. Translating gives CASSVAPSGASTDTQYF.

The chain is built from TRBV7-6 and TRBJ1-4; perhaps TRBD1 as D (6 bases). Germline V gene sequence: CDR1 SGHVS, CDR2 FNYEAQ. The CDR3 length is 14 residues. V lost 0 bases, J lost 8 bases, and 10 bases lay in between. CDR3 bases: TGTGCCAGCAGCTTAGCGGCAGGGGACGAAAAACTGTTTTTT. This translates into CASSLAAGDEKLFF.

The CDR3 here is CASSIGPGSSTDTQYF. CDR3 nucleotide sequence: TGTGCCAGTAGTATAGGCCCGGGATCCAGCACAGATACGCAGTATTTT. This sequence joins TRBV19 and TRBJ2-3; a weak D match, TRBD2 (5 bases). Trimming pared 1 base from V and 0 bases from J, leaving 11 bases between. The CDR3 consists of 16 residues. Looked up from germline, CDR1 is LNHDA and CDR2 is SQIVND (reference sequence).

CDR3 amino acids: CASSQGSGEGGEQFF. CDR3 sequence (DNA): TGTGCCAGCAGCCAAGGAAGCGGGGAGGGCGGTGAGCAGTTCTTC. The genes are TRBV4-2 and TRBJ2-1; TRBD2 matches 7 bases. The CDR3 is 15 residues long. V shed 1 base, J shed 9 bases, and the junction held 9 bases outside the gene matches. The germline V gene has CDR1 LGHNA and CDR2 YNFKEQ.

V is TRBV5-1 and J is TRBJ2-1; 10 nucleotides align to TRBD1. The CDR3 runs 15 residues. With 0 bases clipped from V and 6 bases from J, the junction kept 3 bases outside the gene matches. Germline V gene sequence: CDR1 SGHRS, CDR2 YFSETQ. This chain's CDR3 is CASSLARTGGNEQFF. In DNA, the CDR3 is TGCGCCAGCAGCTTGGCCAGGACAGGGGGCAATGAGCAGTTCTTC.

V is TRBV11-2 and J is TRBJ1-1, with D hard to call. CDR1 SGHAT and CDR2 FQNNGV come from the germline V gene. CDR3 size: 13 residues. V was pared by 2 bases and J by 1 base, with 5 bases between. CDR3 in DNA: TGTGCCAGCAGCTTAAAGGGGAACACTGAAGCTTTCTTT. It specifies CASSLKGNTEAFF.

The V call is TRBV11-2, the J call TRBJ1-2; the D gene is possibly TRBD1 (5 bases). Germline-derived CDR1 and CDR2 are SGHAT and FQNNGV. The CDR3 has 13 residues. Between the trimmed V and J ends, which lost 5 bases and 6 bases, there was a span of 13 bases. CDR3 loop: CASSLRVWDGYTF. Here the CDR3 DNA reads TGTGCCAGCAGCCTCAGGGTATGGGATGGCTACACCTTC.

In its sample, this clone was seen a few times. The chain employs TRBV5-5 and TRBJ2-2, with D maybe TRBD2 (6 bases). The germline V and J ends were trimmed by 4 bases and 6 bases, with 10 bases remaining between them. CDR3 length: 13 residues. Germline CDR1 SGHKS, CDR2 YYEKEE (reference sequence). The CDR3 bases are TGTGCCAGCAGCGCAAGACTAGCCGGGGAGCTGTTTTTT. Its protein is CASSARLAGELFF. Filled out from reference TRBV5-5 and TRBJ2-2, the complete variable domain reads DAGVTQSPTHLIKTRGQQVTLRCSPISGHKSVSWYQQVLGQGPQFIFQYYEKEERGRGNFPDRFSARQFPNYSSELNVNALLLGDSALYLCASSARLAGELFFGEGSRLTVL.

The chain carries TRBV29-1 and TRBJ2-5, with D hard to call. Germline V gene data show CDR1 as SQVTM and CDR2 as ANQGSEA. Trimming removed 2 bases from V and 6 bases from J, with 10 bases in between. This CDR3 region has 12 residues. In DNA, the CDR3 is TGCAGCGTTGAAAATCAGATACAGACCCAGTACTTC. It translates to CSVENQIQTQYF.

In its sample, this clone was seen a few times. The chain links TRBV28 to TRBJ1-6; D is ambiguous. The CDR3 is 12 residues long. Germline-derived CDR1 and CDR2 are MDHEN and SYDVKM. With 3 bases removed from V and 10 bases from J, the gap between germline ends came to 7 bases. The CDR3 loop reads CASSLGRSPLHF. Written as DNA, the CDR3 is TGTGCCAGCAGTTTGGGGAGATCACCCCTCCACTTT. The variable domain in full, with the rest retrieved from reference TRBV28 and TRBJ1-6, is DVKVTQSSRYLVKRTGEKVFLECVQDMDHENMFWYRQDPGLGLRLIYFSYDVKMKEKGDIPEGYSVSREKKERFSLILESASTNQTSMYLCASSLGRSPLHFGNGTRLTVT.

This clone was observed a handful of times. V gene TRBV28 combines with J gene TRBJ1-2; 7 bases match TRBD1. The trim removed 6 bases at V and 4 bases at J, leaving 5 bases unmatched. Germline lookup yields CDR1 MDHEN and CDR2 SYDVKM. The CDR3 is made up of 13 amino acids. The DNA of the CDR3 is TGTGCCAGCAGGTCACAGGGGACCTATGGCTACACCTTC. Its translation is CASRSQGTYGYTF.

The chain employs TRBV1 and TRBJ2-1; the table's TRBD2 call for D was not verified on the DNA. TRBV1 is a pseudogene segment. CDR3 size: 17 residues. The CDR3 spells CTSSHGRGAFSYNEQFF. In DNA form, the CDR3 reads TGCACCAGCAGCCATGGGAGGGGCGCCTTCTCCTACAATGAGCAGTTCTTC.

This clone was counted a single time. The chain carries TRBV5-1 and TRBJ2-1, with 9 bases that match TRBD2. CDR1 and CDR2 (germline): SGHRS, YFSETQ. The CDR3 spans 15 residues. V trimming: 4 bases; J trimming: 5 bases; junction bases outside the gene matches: 7. CDR3 region: CASSPSGTSNNEQFF. CDR3 nucleotides: TGCGCCAGCAGCCCGTCCGGGACTAGCAACAATGAGCAGTTCTTC.

The rearrangement joins TRBV15 to TRBJ1-5; no clear D gene. The CDR3 runs to 14 residues. V was pared by 7 bases and J by 0 bases, with 10 bases between. Germline-derived CDR1 and CDR2 are LNHNV and YYDKDF (reference sequence). DNA of the CDR3: TGTGCCACCATCCTCTCGCATAGCAATCAGCCCCAGCATTTT. Translating it yields CATILSHSNQPQHF.

This clone was recorded once. J is TRBJ2-3 and V is TRBV2, with TRBD2 identical over 11 bases. V gave up 2 bases and J gave up 2 bases; unmatched junction bases: 3. This CDR3 is built from 16 residues. From germline, CDR1 is SNHLY and CDR2 FYNNEI. The DNA of the CDR3 is TGTGCCAGCAGTGAAAGACTAGCGGGACTCACAGATACGCAGTATTTT. This encodes CASSERLAGLTDTQYF.

The chain is built from TRBV5-1 and TRBJ1-1; 7 positions match TRBD1. The J segment lost 5 bases and the V segment lost 2 bases, leaving 9 bases of the junction unmatched. Germline V gene sequence: CDR1 SGHRS, CDR2 YFSETQ. This CDR3 is built from 15 residues. The CDR3 DNA reads TGCGCCAGCAGCTTACTAGGGGGCGCAGGAACTGAAGCTTTCTTT. Protein: CASSLLGGAGTEAFF.

The chain employs TRBV5-5 and TRBJ1-2; D is unclear. The CDR3 sequence is 11 residues long. Germline V lookup: CDR1 SGHKS, CDR2 YYEKEE (reference sequence). V shed 1 base and J shed 5 bases, with 3 bases lying between them. The CDR3 sequence is CASSLTYGYTF. The CDR3 region has the DNA TGTGCCAGCAGCTTGACTTATGGCTACACCTTC.

The gene calls are TRBV28 and TRBJ1-4; the D gene is possibly TRBD1 (6 bases). CDR1 and CDR2 from the germline V gene are MDHEN and SYDVKM. V lost 6 bases and J 4 bases, leaving 18 bases between the germline ends. The CDR3 has 16 amino acids. This CDR3 reads CASSPAGGGLNEKLFF. CDR3 in DNA: TGTGCCAGCAGCCCCGCGGGGGGCGGCCTTAATGAAAAACTGTTTTTT.